This TCR beta chain was profiled in a study of low-dose radiotherapy and immunotherapy resistance in tumors. Alpha and beta chains were covered, as first-strand cDNA relied on TRAV- and TRBV-specific primers. TCR amplification ran roughly 20 PCR cycles using constant-region and V-primer adapter primers. mRNA that had been isolated underwent amplification through in vitro transcription. TCRdb itself ran the reads through MiXCR, one entry per CDR3 protein. The repertoire holds roughly 10,000 distinct CDR3 sequences, 45% to 55% seen once, with over 7% in the top ten. V was clipped by 2 bases and J by 3 bases, with 15 bases between them. The CDR3 consists of 15 residues. From germline, CDR1 is SGHRS and CDR2 YFSETQ.

This receptor was taken from a human donor with advanced metastatic prostate, ovarian, gallbladder or colorectal cancer (not recorded which). This table probably holds off-target reads from a library built for another chain. The chain employs TRBV5-1 and TRBJ2-7, with D perhaps TRBD1 or TRBD2 (5 bases each). The CDR3 sequence: CASSFLAGRDYEQYF. In nucleotides, the CDR3 is TGCGCCAGCAGCTTCCTGGCAGGGAGAGACTACGAGCAGTACTTC.